There are many counts of the clone carrying this TCR beta chain. The antigen remains undetermined. This entry comes from a study of identical twins. Everyone who gave samples was a healthy Caucasian. Notes on the study in general: Insertions ran lower in abundant cord blood beta clonotypes, though not in memory repertoires. Shared out-of-frame alpha sequences (those common to twins) showed excess low generation probability.

Template switching supplied a universal primer site; unique molecular identifiers were carried on the cDNA. TCRdb used MiXCR to reprocess the 5' RACE reads, holding one entry per CDR3 protein. Of hundreds of thousands of distinct CDR3 sequences listed, over 8% are singletons. Specimen: memory (CD45RO+) T cells sorted from blood. The clonotype comes from a woman between 18 and 29 years old in good health.

The CDR3 region has the DNA TGCAGCGTTGTGGTCAGGCAGAACGAGCAGTACTTC. It yields the protein CSVVVRQNEQYF. The chain recombines TRBV29-1 with TRBJ2-7; D not certain. The ends were cut back, 4 bases at V and 5 bases at J, with 12 bases in the middle. Germline loops: CDR1 SQVTM, CDR2 ANQGSEA. The CDR3 is 12 residues long.